This T cell receptor beta chain emerged from a study of shared clonotypes between healthy human individuals. Repertoires were generated with immunoSEQ multiplex PCR, while TCRdb's copy carries only in-frame clones and drops some. The sample has some 980,000 clones, less than 85% seen once. Trimming shortened V by 5 bases and J by 2 bases, and 6 bases separated the two germline ends. The CDR3 contains 12 residues. Looked up from germline, CDR1 is LGHNT and CDR2 is FRNRAP. The source is a man aged 18 to 30 in good health. The chain recombines TRBV12-5 with TRBJ1-2; D is unresolved. Source material: memory CD4+ T cells sorted from blood. Subset described: CD45RA-negative fraction. CDR3 DNA: TGTGCTAGTGGTCTGGACAACTATGGCTACACCTTC. Translated, it gives CASGLDNYGYTF.